What follows are 6 T cell receptor beta chains derived from one specimen sequenced in a study of CD8+CD57+ T cells in acquired aplastic anemia. The authors sequenced patients whose flow cytometry had shown CD8+CD57+ cell expansion. For CDR3 and TCR beta VDJ profiling, genomic DNA was the template used. TCRdb ran MiXCR on the reads and lists one entry per CDR3 protein. This sample yields under 200,000 distinct CDR3 sequences, of which roughly 48% are seen a single time; about 2.6% belongs to the top ten. Sample: sorted CD4+, CD8+, or CD8+CD57+ T cells (not recorded which) from PBMCs. Receptors originate from a human donor with aplastic anemia.

Ten or more counts support this clonotype. The CDR3 loop reads CASTLFGSPLHF. The CDR3 nucleotides are TGTGCCAGCACTCTTTTCGGTTCACCCCTCCACTTT. The rearrangement joins TRBV28 to TRBJ1-6, with D uncertain. V lost 7 bases and J lost 9, with 10 bases in between. The CDR3 contains 12 residues. Looked up from germline, CDR1 is MDHEN and CDR2 is SYDVKM. Together with reference TRBV28 and TRBJ1-6, the CDR3 gives the full variable domain: DVKVTQSSRYLVKRTGEKVFLECVQDMDHENMFWYRQDPGLGLRLIYFSYDVKMKEKGDIPEGYSVSREKKERFSLILESASTNQTSMYLCASTLFGSPLHFGNGTRLTVT.

The V call is TRBV4-1, the J call TRBJ2-7, with 9 bases lining up with TRBD1. CDR3 length: 12 amino acids. The ends lost 7 bases at V and 7 bases at J; junction bases unmatched: 5. CDR1 and CDR2 from the germline V gene are MGHRA and YSYEKL. The CDR3: CASMTGGGEQYF. The CDR3 coding sequence is TGCGCCAGCATGACAGGGGGAGGGGAGCAGTACTTC.

Many counts were recorded for this clonotype. The CDR3 region is CSARDPSGRTSYEQYF. CDR3 bases: TGCAGTGCTAGAGATCCCAGCGGGAGGACTAGCTACGAGCAGTACTTC. This chain uses TRBV20-1 with TRBJ2-7; the match to TRBD2 covers 9 bases. CDR1 and CDR2 from the germline V gene are DFQATT and SNEGSKA (reference sequence). The V and J ends lost 0 bases and 3 bases, in that order; junction bases with no gene match: 9. This CDR3 region has 16 residues.

CDR3 nucleotide sequence: TGTGCCACCAGCAGAGATAACGGGAGGGGTGAAGCTTTCTTT. It specifies CATSRDNGRGEAFF. This chain joins TRBV15 and TRBJ1-1, with a possible D match to TRBD1 (5 bases). Trimming cost V 0 bases and J 7 bases, with 12 bases left between them. Germline CDR1 reads LNHNV; CDR2 reads YYDKDF (reference sequence). The CDR3 is 14 amino acids.

At least ten counts were recorded for this clonotype. The V and J genes are TRBV19 and TRBJ2-4; D might be TRBD2 (6 bases). CDR3 length equals 14 residues. V lost 5 bases and J 8 bases, leaving 16 bases between the germline ends. Per the germline V gene, CDR1 is LNHDA and CDR2 is SQIVND (reference sequence). The DNA of the CDR3 is TGTGCCAGTAGTCTTGCCTGGGACTCGGACATTCAGTACTTC. Translating gives CASSLAWDSDIQYF.

This sequence joins TRBV20-1 and TRBJ2-5, with 14 bases identical to TRBD2. CDR1 and CDR2 from the germline V gene are DFQATT and SNEGSKA (reference sequence). This CDR3 is 14 amino acids long. V shed 6 bases, J shed 5 bases, and the junction held 5 bases outside the gene matches. CDR3 region: CSATGLAGVETQYF. The CDR3 nucleotides are TGCAGTGCCACGGGACTAGCGGGAGTGGAGACCCAGTACTTC.